A single sample gave rise to the 24 T cell receptor beta chains below, sequenced in a study of CD8+CD57+ T cells in acquired aplastic anemia. Both TCR beta VDJ combination and CDR3 sequence profiling were carried out. Genomic DNA was the template for this profiling. Each CDR3 protein is one row after TCRdb ran MiXCR on the reads. The sample holds about 170,000 distinct CDR3 sequences, about 60% seen once. Source material: sorted CD4+, CD8+, or CD8+CD57+ T cells (not recorded which) from PBMCs. The receptors here all came from a human donor in good health.

This clonotype was seen just once. This chain joins TRBV10-1 and TRBJ2-7; 10 bases are shared with TRBD2. CDR1 and CDR2 (germline): WNHNN, SYGVQD (reference sequence). Losses at the gene ends were 5 bases for V and 3 bases for J; bases not matched to a gene: 7. The CDR3 extends over 15 amino acids. CDR3 sequence (DNA): TGCGCCAGCAGTCAAGGACTAGCGGTGGACTACGAGCAGTACTTC. This encodes CASSQGLAVDYEQYF.

The rearrangement uses TRBV24-1 and TRBJ2-1, with D possibly matching TRBD2 (5 bases). Trimming cost V 0 bases and J 8 bases, with 16 bases left between them. CDR1 and CDR2 (germline): KGHDR, SFDVKD. CDR3 length: 16 amino acids. This CDR3 reads CATSDLPSGRAYEQFF. The CDR3 DNA sequence: TGTGCCACCAGTGATTTGCCCAGCGGTAGAGCGTATGAGCAGTTCTTC.

In this sample, this clonotype turned up a few times. V is TRBV7-9 and J is TRBJ2-3; TRBD1 agrees at 8 bases. Germline loops: CDR1 SEHNR, CDR2 FQNEAQ (reference sequence). Losses at the gene ends were 5 bases for V and 0 bases for J; bases not matched to a gene: 4. This CDR3 region has 15 residues. CDR3 loop: CASSLRQGSTDTQYF. CDR3 DNA: TGTGCCAGCAGCCTAAGACAGGGGAGCACAGATACGCAGTATTTT. Variable domain in full (rest from reference TRBV7-9 and TRBJ2-3): DTGVSQNPRHKITKRGQNVTFRCDPISEHNRLYWYRQTLGQGPEFLTYFQNEAQLEKSRLLSDRFSAERPKGSFSTLEIQRTEQGDSAMYLCASSLRQGSTDTQYFGPGTRLTVL.

This clonotype was counted ten times or more. The chain combines TRBV30 with TRBJ2-7, with 8 positions matching TRBD1. Trimming removed 2 bases from V and 5 bases from J; junction bases left unmatched: 8. This CDR3 spans 14 amino acids. Germline assignment: CDR1 GTSNPN and CDR2 SVGIG (reference sequence). CDR3 residues: CAWSPDRGPNEQYF. In DNA form, the CDR3 reads TGTGCCTGGAGTCCTGACAGGGGACCTAACGAGCAGTACTTC.

This sequence joins TRBV11-2 and TRBJ2-7; D tentatively reads TRBD1 or TRBD2 (6 bases each). V was trimmed by 5 bases and J by 7 bases, leaving 18 bases between them. CDR1 and CDR2 (germline): SGHAT, FQNNGV. CDR3 length: 14 residues. Here the CDR3 DNA reads TGTGCCAGCAGCCCCATAGGGGGGCTGGGAGAGCAGTACTTC. Its translation: CASSPIGGLGEQYF.

This rearrangement joins TRBV3-1 to TRBJ2-3, with 10 bases fitting TRBD2. Trimming at V came to 4 bases and at J to 4 bases, leaving 8 bases not matched to a gene. The CDR3 consists of 16 residues. Germline V gives CDR1 LGHDT, CDR2 YNNKEL (reference sequence). This CDR3 reads CASSLRTSGGSDTQYF. CDR3 sequence (DNA): TGTGCCAGCAGCCTTAGGACTAGCGGAGGCTCAGATACGCAGTATTTT.

The V call is TRBV7-8, the J call TRBJ1-1, with a weak D call TRBD1 (5 bases). Germline lookup yields CDR1 SGHVS and CDR2 FQNEAQ. The CDR3 is 18 residues long. V gave up 3 bases and J gave up 2 bases, with 22 bases separating them. CDR3 coding DNA: TGTGCCAGCAGCTTTAGAGGGGAACAGGCTGACCCTAACACTGAAGCTTTCTTT. Translated, it gives CASSFRGEQADPNTEAFF.

J is TRBJ1-6 and V is TRBV7-9; 7 bases match TRBD1. The CDR3 runs to 14 residues. Germline lookup yields CDR1 SEHNR and CDR2 FQNEAQ (reference sequence). V lost 3 bases, J lost 5 bases, and 1 base stayed unmatched. As DNA, the CDR3 is TGTGCCAGCAGCTTCGGACAGGATAATTCACCCCTCCACTTT. Translating it yields CASSFGQDNSPLHF. Drawing the rest from reference TRBV7-9 and TRBJ1-6, the complete variable domain is DTGVSQNPRHKITKRGQNVTFRCDPISEHNRLYWYRQTLGQGPEFLTYFQNEAQLEKSRLLSDRFSAERPKGSFSTLEIQRTEQGDSAMYLCASSFGQDNSPLHFGNGTRLTVT.

This chain uses TRBV10-3 with TRBJ2-3, with TRBD2 matching 11 bases. Germline V gene sequence: CDR1 ENHRY, CDR2 SYGVKD. This CDR3 spans 16 amino acids. J gave up 1 base and V 6 bases, and 6 bases lay outside the gene matches. The CDR3 reads CAIRAGLADRTDTQYF. The CDR3 nucleotides read TGTGCCATCAGAGCGGGACTAGCGGACCGCACAGATACGCAGTATTTT.

The chain has TRBV20-1 and TRBJ1-6; D possibly corresponds to TRBD1 (6 bases). CDR1 DFQATT and CDR2 SNEGSKA come from the germline V gene (reference sequence). The CDR3 runs 15 residues. Deletions cut 5 bases from V and 3 bases from J, with 14 bases between. CDR3 nucleotide sequence: TGCAGTGCTCTTAGGACAGACGGCTATAATTCACCCCTCCACTTT. Its protein product is CSALRTDGYNSPLHF.

This clonotype occurred many times. The chain has TRBV7-9 and TRBJ1-2; no definite D call. The CDR3 has 13 amino acids. CDR1 and CDR2 from the germline V gene are SEHNR and FQNEAQ (reference sequence). The germline V and J ends were trimmed by 2 bases and 5 bases, with 9 bases remaining between them. The CDR3 region is CASSLTEKYGYTF. As DNA, the CDR3 is TGTGCCAGCAGCTTAACCGAGAAGTATGGCTACACCTTC.

This clonotype occurred a few times. The rearrangement links TRBV7-9 to TRBJ1-6, with D hard to call. V was pared by 6 bases and J by 7 bases, with 13 bases between. CDR1 SEHNR and CDR2 FQNEAQ come from the germline V gene (reference sequence). This CDR3 is 14 amino acids long. The CDR3 loop reads CASSSHSGNSPLHF. Here the CDR3 DNA reads TGTGCCAGCAGTTCGCACAGTGGGAATTCACCCCTCCACTTT. The full variable domain, completed using reference TRBV7-9 and TRBJ1-6, is DTGVSQNPRHKITKRGQNVTFRCDPISEHNRLYWYRQTLGQGPEFLTYFQNEAQLEKSRLLSDRFSAERPKGSFSTLEIQRTEQGDSAMYLCASSSHSGNSPLHFGNGTRLTVT.

In this sample, this clonotype turned up many times. This chain uses TRBV4-3 with TRBJ2-1; tentatively, D is TRBD1 (6 bases). V lost 1 base, J lost 0 bases, and 10 bases lay in between. Germline CDR1 LGHNA, CDR2 YSLEER. The CDR3 runs to 16 residues. The CDR3 loop is CASSQVDSDSYNEQFF. The CDR3 DNA follows: TGCGCCAGCAGCCAAGTGGACAGTGACTCCTACAATGAGCAGTTCTTC.

The chain links TRBV7-7 to TRBJ1-5; possibly TRBD1 for D (5 bases). The CDR3 contains 19 residues. Germline CDR1 is SSHAT and CDR2 is FNYEAQ (reference sequence). V was cut by 5 bases and J by 0 bases, with 23 bases left in between. The CDR3 sequence is CASSPQGAGPRYSNQPQHF. CDR3 bases: TGTGCCAGCAGCCCCCAGGGAGCAGGGCCAAGGTATAGCAATCAGCCCCAGCATTTT.

This clonotype was counted between two and nine times. The rearrangement uses TRBV15 and TRBJ2-7, with 7 bases fitting TRBD1. V was pared by 1 base and J by 1 base, with 4 bases of the junction left unmatched. In germline, CDR1 is LNHNV, CDR2 YYDKDF (reference sequence). The CDR3 has 15 residues. The chain's CDR3 is CATSRGPGQSYEQYF. The CDR3 DNA follows: TGTGCCACCAGCAGAGGGCCGGGACAGTCCTACGAGCAGTACTTC.

This chain uses TRBV24-1 with TRBJ1-2; 8 bases are shared with TRBD1. Trimming took 4 bases from V and 3 from J; bases not matched to a gene: 6. There are 15 residues in the CDR3. Germline V gene data show CDR1 as KGHDR and CDR2 as SFDVKD. The CDR3: CATSEPDRGDYGYTF. The CDR3 coding sequence is TGTGCCACCAGTGAACCCGACAGGGGCGACTATGGCTACACCTTC.

CDR3 protein: CASSVGSYTGELFF. As DNA, the CDR3 is TGTGCCAGCAGCGTAGGTAGCTACACCGGGGAGCTGTTTTTT. The genes are TRBV9 and TRBJ2-2; D is unclear. The V end was cut by 0 bases, the J end by 3 bases, with 6 bases between. The CDR3 loop spans 14 amino acids. Germline loops: CDR1 SGDLS, CDR2 YYNGEE. Variable domain in full (rest from reference TRBV9 and TRBJ2-2): DSGVTQTPKHLITATGQRVTLRCSPRSGDLSVYWYQQSLDQGLQFLIQYYNGEERAKGNILERFSAQQFPDLHSELNLSSLELGDSALYFCASSVGSYTGELFFGEGSRLTVL.

This chain joins TRBV29-1 and TRBJ2-5; 11 positions match TRBD2. Germline-derived CDR1 and CDR2 are SQVTM and ANQGSEA. The V and J ends lost 5 bases and 5 bases, in that order; junction bases with no gene match: 10. The CDR3 is 15 residues long. The CDR3 loop reads CSVSSGRDFVETQYF. The DNA of the CDR3 is TGCAGCGTTAGTAGCGGGAGGGATTTTGTGGAGACCCAGTACTTC.

V usage is TRBV20-1 and J usage is TRBJ1-1, with a weak D call TRBD1 (5 bases). V lost 3 bases and J 5 bases, leaving 13 bases between the germline ends. Germline V gene data show CDR1 as DFQATT and CDR2 as SNEGSKA (reference sequence). The CDR3 is 13 amino acids. The CDR3 region is CSARGGGDTEAFF. Here the CDR3 DNA reads TGCAGTGCTAGGGGCGGGGGAGATACTGAAGCTTTCTTT.

As concerns this clonotype: The germline gene is not matched at one end of the junction; a read error may be the cause. The V call is TRBV7-2, the J call TRBJ2-3; D possibly matches TRBD1 or TRBD2 (5 bases each). In germline, CDR1 is SGHTA, CDR2 FQGNSA. This CDR3 has 14 amino acids. The CDR3 nucleotides read TGTGCCGGCAGCCTACTCCGGGGCCCAGATACGCAGTATTTT. Translated: CAGSLLRGPDTQYF.

Remarks on this clonotype: The junction departs from the called germline gene at one end, perhaps through a read error. This chain uses TRBV4-1 with TRBJ2-3, with D possibly being TRBD2 (5 bases). The CDR3 has 15 residues. Germline values: CDR1 MGHRA, CDR2 YSYEKL. CDR3 bases: TGCGCCAGCAACCAAGGTTGGGAGAGCACAGATACGCAGTATTTT. It is translated as CASNQGWESTDTQYF.

A few counts support this clonotype. The rearrangement joins TRBV5-6 to TRBJ1-4; D is uncertain. The V gene lost 0 bases and the J gene lost 4 bases, with 13 bases spanning the gap. This CDR3 comprises 16 residues. Germline V CDR1 and CDR2: SGHDT, YYEEEE. Here the CDR3 reads CASSLDPGSYNEKLFF. CDR3 sequence (DNA): TGTGCCAGCAGCTTGGACCCCGGGTCCTATAATGAAAAACTGTTTTTT.

The chain recombines TRBV11-2 with TRBJ2-2; no definite D call. The germline CDR1 and CDR2 sequences are SGHAT and FQNNGV. The CDR3 spans 14 residues. Trimming pared 3 bases from V and 2 bases from J, leaving 7 bases between. CDR3 DNA: TGTGCCAGCAGCTTCCCCCGAAACACCGGGGAGCTGTTTTTT. It yields the protein CASSFPRNTGELFF.

The chain combines TRBV2 with TRBJ1-2, with no clear D. V lost 8 bases and J lost 2, with 12 bases in between. Germline assignment: CDR1 SNHLY and CDR2 FYNNEI. CDR3 length: 13 amino acids. The CDR3 protein is CASPSPPNYGYTF. Written as DNA, the CDR3 is TGTGCCAGCCCTTCCCCTCCCAACTATGGCTACACCTTC.